Listed below are T cell receptor beta chains from one sample, sequenced in a study of T cell responses to AZD1222 COVID-19 vaccine. Profiling relied on immunoSEQ multiplex PCR, and the TCRdb table lists in-frame clones only, not all of them. The profile shows about 140,000 clones, roughly 90% of them singletons. This material consisted of peripheral blood, taken on day 0 of AZD1222 vaccination. Receptors were obtained from an adult in good health. The CDR3 runs from the conserved cysteine through the conserved F or W. The order of the fields is V gene, J gene, CDR3 protein.

>TRBV4-2|TRBJ2-7
CASSQVPGPDEGPYEQYF
>TRBV15|TRBJ2-3
CATSTDGRWTDTQYF
>TRBV20-1|TRBJ1-4
CSASGGEKLFF
>TRBV5-1|TRBJ2-7
CASSPGQGSYEQYF
>TRBV5-5|TRBJ1-3
CASSWSGTGGNTIYF
>TRBV28|TRBJ1-3
CASSPIVGRSVNTIYF
>TRBV28|TRBJ2-7
CASSSPSDSGFYEQYF
>TRBV30|TRBJ2-7
CAWTRTAVEQYF
>TRBV6-6|TRBJ1-2
CASSYPLTGGMGYTF
>TRBV19|TRBJ2-7
CASSFTGQPYEQYF
>TRBV14|TRBJ2-1
CASSQVSGSSYNEQFF
>TRBV6-4|TRBJ1-2
CASSVEFGQPNYGYTF
>TRBV27|TRBJ2-7
CASSHKREGPHEQYF
>TRBV19|TRBJ2-7
CASSSAVAGAGEQYF